This is a list of T cell receptor beta chains from one sample in a study of blood T cells in healthy people across ages. TCRdb re-called the 5' RACE reads with MiXCR, one entry per CDR3 protein. The table includes about 800,000 distinct CDR3 sequences, 58% detected once. The sample taken for sequencing was blood. The receptors stem from a man aged 25-45 years in good health. Both conserved end residues are part of each CDR3. D genes are given only for firm matches. Size is omitted from some rows. Given values are once, few, many or a class for expanded clones.

size: NA; J: TRBJ2-4; D: NA; V: TRBV28; CDR3: CASSPWTGLITKNIQYF; DNA: TGTGCCAGCAGTCCATGGACCGGCCTTATTACCAAAAACATTCAGTACTTC
size: NA; J: TRBJ2-4; D: NA; V: TRBV27; CDR3: CASSPTGFGNIQYF; DNA: TGTGCCAGCAGCCCCACAGGGTTCGGGAACATTCAGTACTTC
size: NA; J: TRBJ2-2; D: TRBD2; V: TRBV20-1; CDR3: CSARSLAGIGGELFF; DNA: TGCAGTGCTAGGTCACTAGCGGGAATTGGCGGGGAGCTGTTTTTT
size: NA; J: TRBJ2-3; D: TRBD2; V: TRBV6-5; CDR3: CATKLAGIITDTQYF; DNA: TGTGCCACAAAACTAGCGGGAATAATCACAGATACGCAGTATTTT
size: NA; J: TRBJ2-7; D: TRBD2; V: TRBV9; CDR3: CASSGPGLAGEQYF; DNA: TGTGCCAGCAGCGGGCCTGGACTAGCGGGCGAGCAGTACTTC
size: NA; J: TRBJ2-6; D: NA; V: TRBV2; CDR3: CASSGSSSGANVLTF; DNA: TGTGCCAGCAGTGGGTCTAGCTCCGGGGCCAACGTCCTGACTTTC
size: NA; J: TRBJ2-1; D: TRBD2; V: TRBV4-3; CDR3: CASSQDMTSGSSEQFF; DNA: TGCGCCAGCAGCCAAGATATGACTAGCGGGAGCAGTGAGCAGTTCTTC
size: NA; J: TRBJ2-3; D: TRBD2; V: TRBV7-2; CDR3: CASSLYGTSGSFIGDTQYF; DNA: TGTGCCAGCAGCTTGTATGGGACTAGCGGGAGTTTTATTGGGGATACGCAGTATTTT
size: few; J: TRBJ2-7; D: NA; V: TRBV10-3; CDR3: CAISVSDEQYF; DNA: TGTGCCATCAGCGTTAGCGACGAGCAGTACTTC
size: few; J: TRBJ2-7; D: TRBD1; V: TRBV6-2/TRBV6-3; CDR3: CASSYSPATGGFYEQYF; DNA: TGTGCCAGCAGTTACTCGCCGGCTACAGGGGGTTTCTACGAGCAGTACTTC
size: once; J: TRBJ2-3; D: NA; V: TRBV4-2; CDR3: CASSQDSSGTQYF; DNA: TGTGCCAGCAGCCAAGATTCGTCGGGTACGCAGTATTTT
size: few; J: TRBJ2-5; D: TRBD2; V: TRBV7-6; CDR3: CASMSGGANVKETQYF; DNA: TGTGCCAGCATGAGCGGGGGGGCCAATGTAAAAGAGACCCAGTACTTC
size: NA; J: TRBJ1-2; D: NA; V: TRBV7-2; CDR3: CASSLAVGGYTF; DNA: TGTGCCAGCAGCTTAGCGGTGGGTGGCTACACCTTC
size: NA; J: TRBJ1-2; D: NA; V: TRBV7-2; CDR3: CASSLPTHGYTF; DNA: TGTGCCAGCAGCTTACCTACGCATGGCTACACCTTC
size: NA; J: TRBJ2-2; D: NA; V: TRBV14; CDR3: CASSQGRDIYTGELFF; DNA: TGTGCCAGCAGCCAAGGGAGGGACATCTACACCGGGGAGCTGTTTTTT
size: few; J: TRBJ2-4; D: NA; V: TRBV6-5; CDR3: CASSAGTGGQYF; DNA: TGTGCCAGCAGTGCGGGTACTGGCGGGCAGTACTTC
size: NA; J: TRBJ2-7; D: NA; V: TRBV27; CDR3: CASGYHSSYEQYF; DNA: TGTGCCAGCGGTTACCACTCCTCCTACGAGCAGTACTTC
size: NA; J: TRBJ2-3; D: NA; V: TRBV7-2; CDR3: CASSLVRVDTQYF; DNA: TGTGCCAGCAGCTTAGTGCGTGTGGATACGCAGTATTTT
size: NA; J: TRBJ2-1; D: TRBD2; V: TRBV5-1; CDR3: CASSLIPRGSAYNEQFF; DNA: TGCGCCAGCAGCTTGATCCCGCGGGGGTCGGCCTACAATGAGCAGTTCTTC
size: once; J: TRBJ2-1; D: NA; V: TRBV9; CDR3: CASSVGSGIETQFF; DNA: TGTGCCAGCAGCGTAGGTAGTGGCATAGAGACCCAGTTCTTC
size: NA; J: TRBJ2-5; D: TRBD2; V: TRBV29-1; CDR3: CSVTSGSVWETQYF; DNA: TGCAGCGTTACTAGCGGGAGTGTCTGGGAGACCCAGTACTTC
size: NA; J: TRBJ2-1; D: NA; V: TRBV20-1; CDR3: CSASREIYNEQFF; DNA: TGCAGTGCATCCAGGGAGATTTACAATGAGCAGTTCTTC
size: few; J: TRBJ2-7; D: NA; V: TRBV4-2; CDR3: CASSVRGAGEQYF; DNA: TGTGCCAGCAGCGTCCGCGGAGCGGGCGAGCAGTACTTC
size: once; J: TRBJ2-3; D: NA; V: TRBV5-1; CDR3: CASSPVLALALTDTQYF; DNA: TGCGCCAGCAGCCCAGTCTTAGCGCTAGCGTTAACAGATACGCAGTATTTT
size: few; J: TRBJ2-4; D: TRBD1; V: TRBV20-1; CDR3: CSARGAGTVGWEQYF; DNA: TGCAGTGCTAGAGGCGCCGGGACAGTCGGCTGGGAGCAGTACTTC
size: few; J: TRBJ2-3; D: TRBD2; V: TRBV7-3; CDR3: CASGASGSTDTQYF; DNA: TGTGCCAGCGGGGCTAGCGGGAGCACAGATACGCAGTATTTT
size: NA; J: TRBJ2-7; D: NA; V: TRBV6-2/TRBV6-3; CDR3: CASSDQGNLYEQYF; DNA: TGTGCCAGCAGCGATCAGGGAAATCTCTACGAGCAGTACTTC
size: few; J: TRBJ2-5; D: TRBD2; V: TRBV9; CDR3: CASSVTSGETQYF; DNA: TGTGCCAGCAGCGTTACTAGCGGGGAGACCCAGTACTTC
size: NA; J: TRBJ2-6; D: TRBD1; V: TRBV10-3; CDR3: CAISEWDRVSGANVLTF; DNA: TGTGCCATCAGTGAATGGGACAGGGTTTCTGGGGCCAACGTCCTGACTTTC
size: NA; J: TRBJ2-7; D: TRBD2; V: TRBV12-3/TRBV12-4; CDR3: CASSTAGGQLEQYF; DNA: TGTGCCAGCAGCACGGCGGGGGGCCAGCTCGAGCAGTACTTC
size: NA; J: TRBJ2-2; D: NA; V: TRBV12-5; CDR3: CASGLVRPNLVTGELFF; DNA: TGTGCTAGTGGTTTGGTACGCCCGAATCTCGTTACCGGGGAGCTGTTTTTT
size: NA; J: TRBJ1-2; D: NA; V: TRBV28; CDR3: CASSFSPYGYTF; DNA: TGTGCCAGCAGTTTCTCGCCTTATGGCTACACCTTC
size: few; J: TRBJ2-7; D: NA; V: TRBV9; CDR3: CASSVIAEGGEQYF; DNA: TGTGCCAGCAGCGTAATAGCGGAGGGGGGCGAGCAGTACTTC
size: once; J: TRBJ2-7; D: NA; V: TRBV21-1; CDR3: CASSKFRGGGYEQYF; DNA: TGTGCCAGCAGCAAATTCCGGGGCGGGGGCTACGAGCAGTACTTC
size: NA; J: TRBJ2-1; D: TRBD2; V: TRBV12-3/TRBV12-4; CDR3: CASSFTGPGGEQFF; DNA: TGTGCCAGCAGTTTTACGGGCCCGGGGGGTGAGCAGTTCTTC
size: NA; J: TRBJ1-2; D: NA; V: TRBV6-5; CDR3: CASSYEGGYTF; DNA: TGTGCCAGCAGTTACGAAGGTGGCTACACCTTC
size: few; J: TRBJ2-3; D: NA; V: TRBV20-1; CDR3: CSAPPGWSADTQYF; DNA: TGCAGTGCTCCACCGGGATGGAGTGCAGATACGCAGTATTTT
size: NA; J: TRBJ2-5; D: NA; V: TRBV28; CDR3: CASSLWRRGEETQYF; DNA: TGTGCCAGCAGTTTATGGCGCCGCGGGGAAGAGACCCAGTACTTC
size: few; J: TRBJ2-1; D: NA; V: TRBV20-1; CDR3: CSASPPYRPTFINEQFF; DNA: TGCAGTGCTAGTCCCCCTTACAGGCCTACCTTCATCAATGAGCAGTTCTTC
size: few; J: TRBJ1-6; D: TRBD1; V: TRBV7-2; CDR3: CASSPGTAPSPLHF; DNA: TGTGCCAGCAGCCCTGGGACAGCACCTTCACCCCTCCACTTT
size: NA; J: TRBJ2-1; D: NA; V: TRBV11-2; CDR3: CASSLWGTSLFF; DNA: TGTGCCAGCAGCTTATGGGGGACATCTCTGTTCTTC
size: NA; J: TRBJ2-7; D: TRBD1; V: TRBV7-2; CDR3: CASSLGGGTGTYEQYF; DNA: TGTGCCAGCAGCTTAGGGGGGGGGACAGGGACGTACGAGCAGTACTTC
size: few; J: TRBJ2-7; D: NA; V: TRBV7-2; CDR3: CASSRQVDAYEQYF; DNA: TGTGCCAGCAGCCGACAGGTAGACGCCTACGAGCAGTACTTC
size: NA; J: TRBJ2-5; D: TRBD1; V: TRBV7-9; CDR3: CANSLGQAEETQYF; DNA: TGTGCCAACAGCTTAGGACAGGCCGAAGAGACCCAGTACTTC
size: NA; J: TRBJ2-7; D: TRBD2; V: TRBV10-3; CDR3: CAIASGVGSEQYF; DNA: TGTGCCATCGCAAGCGGGGTAGGGAGCGAGCAGTACTTC
size: NA; J: TRBJ1-2; D: TRBD1; V: TRBV14; CDR3: CASSPTWQGDGYTF; DNA: TGTGCCAGCAGCCCAACGTGGCAGGGGGACGGCTACACCTTC
size: few; J: TRBJ2-5; D: TRBD2; V: TRBV7-9; CDR3: CASSLKGLAGRETQYF; DNA: TGTGCCAGCAGCTTAAAGGGACTAGCGGGACGAGAGACCCAGTACTTC
size: NA; J: TRBJ2-3; D: TRBD2; V: TRBV4-3; CDR3: CASSQELIGLAGDTQYF; DNA: TGCGCCAGCAGCCAAGAGCTAATTGGACTAGCGGGAGATACGCAGTATTTT
size: NA; J: TRBJ2-3; D: NA; V: TRBV12-5; CDR3: CASGFSGADTQYF; DNA: TGTGCTAGTGGTTTTTCCGGGGCAGATACGCAGTATTTT